The entry that follows covers one T cell receptor beta chain sequence. The data belong to a study of blood T cell repertoires in COVID-19. The CDR3 sequence is 17 residues long. CDR1 LGHNA and CDR2 YNFKEQ come from the germline V gene. V lost 0 bases and J lost 11, with 23 bases in between. Sequenced by immunoSEQ multiplex PCR; TCRdb stores in-frame clones only, minus some. Of about 250,000 clones listed, roughly 85% were seen once; the top ten hold approximately 3.8%. V gene TRBV4-2 combines with J gene TRBJ1-5; tentative D call: TRBD1 (5 bases). The source material was PBMCs or T cells enriched from blood (not recorded which). The TCR was taken from a woman aged 40-49 years who had been exposed to COVID-19. CDR3 in amino acids: CASSQDVGLPNVWAQHF. Written as DNA, the CDR3 is TGTGCCAGCAGCCAAGATGTGGGGCTACCAAACGTATGGGCCCAGCATTTT.